This TCR beta chain was identified during a study of blood T cell repertoires in COVID-19. Study summary: Material from acute and convalescent COVID-19 was sourced from the United States, Italy and Spain.

Clinical history as reported by participants underpinned cohort assignment. The table came from immunoSEQ multiplex PCR; TCRdb's copy has only in-frame clones and leaves some out. The data show some 300,000 clones, just under 90% seen once. Germline V gene data show CDR1 as SEHNR and CDR2 as FQNEAQ (reference sequence). The length of the CDR3 is 15 residues. V was clipped by 1 base and J by 4 bases, with 12 bases between them. This chain links TRBV7-9 with TRBJ2-3, with D possibly TRBD1 on 6 matching bases. This TCR was recovered from a young woman who had recovered from COVID-19. Sequences were obtained from PBMCs or T cells enriched from blood (not recorded which). Here the CDR3 DNA reads TGTGCCAGCAGCTTAGGACAGGTTCGGGCAGATACGCAGTATTTT. Translating gives CASSLGQVRADTQYF.